Following are 19 T cell receptor beta chains from one sample sequenced in a study of blood T cell repertoires in COVID-19. Produced via immunoSEQ multiplex PCR; TCRdb's table is partial and in-frame only. In the table there are 200,000 to 250,000 clones, 80% to 90% of which are singletons. The sample was peripheral blood. These receptors all stem from a man younger than 45 with COVID-19, enrolled during active disease.

The V and J genes are TRBV30 and TRBJ2-7; D might be TRBD1 (8 bases). The CDR3 is 12 residues long. Looked up from germline, CDR1 is GTSNPN and CDR2 is SVGIG (reference sequence). V gave up 5 bases and J gave up 7 bases, with 15 bases separating them. CDR3: CAWGGGTGEQYF. CDR3 in DNA: TGTGCCTGGGGGGGAGGGACAGGAGAGCAGTACTTC.

The rearrangement links TRBV7-9 to TRBJ1-5; 8 positions match TRBD1. V shed 1 base, J shed 3 bases, and the junction held 8 bases outside the gene matches. Germline CDR1 reads SEHNR; CDR2 reads FQNEAQ (reference sequence). CDR3 length: 17 residues. CDR3 sequence reads: CASSLGGQGMNNQPQHF. Here the CDR3 DNA reads TGTGCCAGCAGCTTAGGTGGACAGGGTATGAACAATCAGCCCCAGCATTTT.

The chain joins TRBV27 to TRBJ2-7, with D possibly matching TRBD1 (5 bases). The CDR3 has 14 residues. CDR1 is MNHEY, CDR2 SMNVEV, per germline (reference sequence). Trimming left V 5 bases short and J 0 bases short, with 11 bases between. CDR3 amino acids: CASSGRASSYEQYF. In DNA, the CDR3 is TGTGCCAGCAGTGGCAGGGCGAGCTCCTACGAGCAGTACTTC.

This CDR3 reads CASSIRTGNNSPLHF. CDR3 in DNA: TGTGCCAGCAGCATCCGGACAGGGAATAATTCACCCCTCCACTTT. The genes are TRBV5-4 and TRBJ1-6, with 8 bases aligning to TRBD1. CDR1 is SGHNT and CDR2 is YYREEE in the germline V gene (reference sequence). V dropped 4 bases and J dropped 5; count of bases not matched to a gene: 5. The CDR3 has 15 residues.

V and J are TRBV7-9 and TRBJ2-2, with D tentatively TRBD1 (8 bases). CDR1 SEHNR and CDR2 FQNEAQ come from the germline V gene (reference sequence). The CDR3 runs to 17 residues. With 4 bases removed from V and 8 bases from J, the gap between germline ends came to 23 bases. The CDR3 region has the DNA TGTGCCAGCAGCTCCCACAGGGGGGGCCTCTCAAATGGGGAGCTGTTTTTT. Translating it yields CASSSHRGGLSNGELFF.

The CDR3 bases are TGTGCCAGCAGCTTAGAAAGTCGGGGAAGTGGCACAGATACGCAGTATTTT. This sequence encodes CASSLESRGSGTDTQYF. The chain joins TRBV7-3 to TRBJ2-3; maybe TRBD2 (5 bases). The CDR3 totals 17 residues. CDR1 and CDR2 from the germline V gene are SGHTA and FQGTGA. V was clipped by 2 bases and J by 1 base, with 16 bases between them. Full variable domain (missing parts from reference TRBV7-3 and TRBJ2-3): GAGVSQTPSNKVTEKGKYVELRCDPISGHTALYWYRQSLGQGPEFLIYFQGTGAADDSGLPNDRFFAVRPEGSVSTLKIQRTERGDSAVYLCASSLESRGSGTDTQYFGPGTRLTVL.

V and J are TRBV28 and TRBJ2-7, with a possible D match to TRBD1 (9 bases). Trimming left V 7 bases short and J 9 bases short, with 25 bases between. Germline V lookup: CDR1 MDHEN, CDR2 SYDVKM. The CDR3 has 15 residues. CDR3 sequence: CASTLAGQGPFGQYF. CDR3 bases: TGTGCCAGCACCTTAGCGGGACAGGGCCCCTTTGGGCAGTACTTC.

Ten or more counts support this clone. This chain connects TRBV27 to TRBJ2-1, with D possibly TRBD1 on 6 matching bases. The CDR3 spans 16 residues. Germline CDR1 reads MNHEY; CDR2 reads SMNVEV (reference sequence). The V gene lost 2 bases and the J gene lost 6 bases, with 17 bases spanning the gap. The CDR3 loop is CASSLNSGAGVNEQFF. CDR3 sequence (DNA): TGTGCCAGCAGTTTAAATTCTGGGGCAGGGGTCAATGAGCAGTTCTTC.

V gene TRBV19 combines with J gene TRBJ1-5, with D possibly matching TRBD1 (5 bases). This CDR3 has 15 amino acids. Looked up from germline, CDR1 is LNHDA and CDR2 is SQIVND (reference sequence). Deletions cut 3 bases from V and 0 bases from J, with 9 bases between. CDR3 region: CASSIQGHSNQPQHF. The CDR3 DNA follows: TGTGCCAGTAGTATCCAGGGCCATAGCAATCAGCCCCAGCATTTT.

In its sample, this clone was seen once. The chain uses TRBV29-1 and TRBJ2-7; 8 bases are a match to TRBD1. The V gene's germline CDR1 is SQVTM and CDR2 ANQGSEA. The ends lost 5 bases at V and 0 bases at J; junction bases unmatched: 6. This CDR3 has 14 residues. CDR3 protein: CSVWTGLSSYEQYF. Written as DNA, the CDR3 is TGCAGCGTTTGGACAGGGCTTAGCTCCTACGAGCAGTACTTC.

The chain links TRBV5-1 to TRBJ1-2; 10 bases agree with TRBD1. The germline V gene encodes CDR1 SGHRS and CDR2 YFSETQ. The CDR3 sequence is 15 residues long. V gave up 3 bases and J gave up 2 bases; unmatched junction bases: 4. In DNA form, the CDR3 reads TGCGCCAGCAGCTGGACAGGGGGGGCGAACTATGGCTACACCTTC. Encoded protein: CASSWTGGANYGYTF.

This clone has just one count. This chain joins TRBV7-3 and TRBJ1-1, with 7 bases fitting TRBD1. There are 14 residues in the CDR3. Germline lookup yields CDR1 SGHTA and CDR2 FQGTGA. Unmatched junction bases numbered 10, after V lost 8 bases and J lost 4 bases. For the CDR3, the DNA is TGTGCCAGCGCCCCCAGGGGGTCGGGCACTGAAGCTTTCTTT. Translation: CASAPRGSGTEAFF.

V is TRBV11-3 and J is TRBJ2-7; 12 bases match TRBD2. Germline V lookup: CDR1 SGHNT, CDR2 YENEEA. The V gene end was trimmed by 4 bases and the J gene end by 3 bases; junction bases not matched to a gene: 1. The CDR3 extends over 14 amino acids. The CDR3 loop reads CASSSTSGGYEQYF. The CDR3 DNA reads as TGTGCCAGCAGCTCGACTAGCGGGGGCTACGAGCAGTACTTC. The whole variable domain, filled in from reference TRBV11-3 and TRBJ2-7, reads EAGVVQSPRYKIIEKKQPVAFWCNPISGHNTLYWYLQNLGQGPELLIRYENEEAVDDSQLPKDRFSAERLKGVDSTLKIQPAELGDSAVYLCASSSTSGGYEQYFGPGTRLTVT.

The chain is built from TRBV7-9 and TRBJ2-7, with 8 bases matching TRBD1. Germline V gene data show CDR1 as SEHNR and CDR2 as FQNEAQ (reference sequence). V lost 5 bases to trimming and J lost 4 bases; unmatched junction nucleotides: 7. This CDR3 spans 14 amino acids. This CDR3 is CASSQQGGWYEQYF. DNA of the CDR3: TGTGCCAGCAGCCAACAGGGGGGCTGGTACGAGCAGTACTTC. Based on the CDR3 plus reference TRBV7-9 and TRBJ2-7, the full variable domain is DTGVSQNPRHKITKRGQNVTFRCDPISEHNRLYWYRQTLGQGPEFLTYFQNEAQLEKSRLLSDRFSAERPKGSFSTLEIQRTEQGDSAMYLCASSQQGGWYEQYFGPGTRLTVT.

V is TRBV10-3 and J is TRBJ2-7; TRBD2 aligns across 9 bases. V lost 10 bases, J lost 1 base, and 8 bases stayed unmatched. This CDR3 comprises 14 residues. CDR1 and CDR2 (germline): ENHRY, SYGVKD. The CDR3 nucleotides are TGTGCCACGACGGGACTAGCCTCTTCCTACGAGCAGTACTTC. Encoded protein: CATTGLASSYEQYF.

CDR3 coding DNA: TGCAGCGTTGAGGAGGACAATGAGCAGTTCTTC. Translating it yields CSVEEDNEQFF. This chain links TRBV29-1 with TRBJ2-1; D possibly corresponds to TRBD2 (5 bases). Trimming took off 3 bases at V and 5 bases at J, with 5 bases between the two ends. Germline V gene data show CDR1 as SQVTM and CDR2 as ANQGSEA. This CDR3 has 11 residues.

V gene TRBV2 combines with J gene TRBJ2-1; TRBD1 matches 8 bases. The germline CDR1 and CDR2 sequences are SNHLY and FYNNEI. This CDR3 contains 16 residues. Trimming at V came to 6 bases and at J to 7 bases, leaving 14 bases not matched to a gene. In DNA, the CDR3 is TGTGCCAGCAGCAATAAATTCAGCAGGGGGCGGAATGAGCAGTTCTTC. It yields the protein CASSNKFSRGRNEQFF. The full variable domain, completed using reference TRBV2 and TRBJ2-1, is EPEVTQTPSHQVTQMGQEVILRCVPISNHLYFYWYRQILGQKVEFLVSFYNNEISEKSEIFDDQFSVERPDGSNFTLKIRSTKLEDSAMYFCASSNKFSRGRNEQFFGPGTRLTVL.

The genes are TRBV2 and TRBJ1-1; D ambiguous. V was cut by 8 bases and J by 2 bases, with 12 bases left in between. Germline V gene sequence: CDR1 SNHLY, CDR2 FYNNEI. The CDR3 spans 13 residues. In DNA form, the CDR3 reads TGTGCCAGCCGTTACAGAAGTAACACTGAAGCTTTCTTT. Its protein is CASRYRSNTEAFF.

This clone was counted a few times. The chain couples TRBV2 to TRBJ1-2; TRBD1 matches at 8 bases. The germline V gene encodes CDR1 SNHLY and CDR2 FYNNEI. The V segment lost 2 bases and the J segment 7 bases; nucleotides outside the gene matches: 3. The CDR3 has 13 residues. The CDR3 reads CASSEQGAGGYTF. CDR3 bases: TGTGCCAGCAGTGAACAGGGGGCTGGTGGCTACACCTTC.